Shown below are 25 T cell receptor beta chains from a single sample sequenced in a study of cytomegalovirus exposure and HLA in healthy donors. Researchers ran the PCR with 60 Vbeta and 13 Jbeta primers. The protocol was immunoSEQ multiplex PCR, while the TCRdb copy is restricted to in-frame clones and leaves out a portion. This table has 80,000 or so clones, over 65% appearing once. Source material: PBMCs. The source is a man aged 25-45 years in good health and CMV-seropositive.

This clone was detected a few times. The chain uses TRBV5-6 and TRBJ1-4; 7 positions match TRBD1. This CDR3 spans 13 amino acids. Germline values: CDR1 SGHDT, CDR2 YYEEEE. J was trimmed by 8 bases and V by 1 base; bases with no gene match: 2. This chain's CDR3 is CASSLYRGEKLFF. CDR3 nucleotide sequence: TGTGCCAGCAGCTTGTACAGGGGCGAAAAACTGTTTTTT.

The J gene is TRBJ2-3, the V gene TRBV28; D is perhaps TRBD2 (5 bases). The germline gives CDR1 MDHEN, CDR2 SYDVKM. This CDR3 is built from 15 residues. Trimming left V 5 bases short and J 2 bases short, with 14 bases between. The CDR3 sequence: CASSKTTGNTDTQYF. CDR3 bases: TGTGCCAGCAGTAAGACTACCGGGAACACAGATACGCAGTATTTT.

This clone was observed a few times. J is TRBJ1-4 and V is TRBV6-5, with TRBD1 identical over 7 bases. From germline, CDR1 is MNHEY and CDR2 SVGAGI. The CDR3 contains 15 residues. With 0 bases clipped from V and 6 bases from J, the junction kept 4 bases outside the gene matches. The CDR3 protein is CASSYSPGQDEKLFF. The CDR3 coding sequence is TGTGCCAGCAGTTACTCCCCCGGACAGGATGAAAAACTGTTTTTT.

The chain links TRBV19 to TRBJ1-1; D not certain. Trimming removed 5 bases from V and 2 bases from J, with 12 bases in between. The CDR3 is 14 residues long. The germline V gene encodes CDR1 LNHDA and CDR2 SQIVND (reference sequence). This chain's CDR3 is CASSREGANTEAFF. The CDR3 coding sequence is TGTGCCAGTAGTCGGGAAGGTGCTAACACTGAAGCTTTCTTT.

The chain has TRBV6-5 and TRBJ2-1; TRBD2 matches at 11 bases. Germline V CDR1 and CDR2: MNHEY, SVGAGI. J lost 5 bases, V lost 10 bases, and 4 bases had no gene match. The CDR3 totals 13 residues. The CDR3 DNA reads TGTGCCACCACGACTAGCGGGAACAATGAGCAGTTCTTC. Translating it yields CATTTSGNNEQFF.

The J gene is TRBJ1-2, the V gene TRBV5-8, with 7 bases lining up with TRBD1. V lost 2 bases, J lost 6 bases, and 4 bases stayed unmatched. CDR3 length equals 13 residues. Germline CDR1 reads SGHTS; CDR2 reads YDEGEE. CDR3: CASSFRQGDGYTF. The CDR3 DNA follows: TGTGCCAGCAGCTTCCGACAGGGAGATGGCTACACCTTC.

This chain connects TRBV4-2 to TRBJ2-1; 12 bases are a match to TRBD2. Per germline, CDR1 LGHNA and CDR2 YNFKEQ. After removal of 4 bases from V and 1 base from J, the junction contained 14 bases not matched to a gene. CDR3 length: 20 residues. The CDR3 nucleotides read TGTGCCAGCAGCCGCATAGCCCGACTAGCGGGGGATCGGTCCTACAATGAGCAGTTCTTC. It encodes CASSRIARLAGDRSYNEQFF.

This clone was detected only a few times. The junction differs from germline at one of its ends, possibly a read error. The DNA for the CDR3 is TGTGCCTGGGGGAAGGACAGGGGTATCAATCAGCCCCAGAATTTT. Encoded protein: CAWGKDRGINQPQNF. The rearrangement uses TRBV30 and TRBJ1-5, with 9 bases fitting TRBD1. Germline V CDR1 and CDR2: GTSNPN, SVGIG (reference sequence). This CDR3 region has 15 residues. The complete variable domain, with remaining parts taken from reference TRBV30 and TRBJ1-5, reads SQTIHQWPATLVQPVGSPLSLECTVEGTSNPNLYWYRQAAGRGLQLLFYSVGIGQISSEVPQNLSASRPQDRQFILSSKKLLLSDSGFYLCAWGKDRGINQPQNFGDGTRLSIL.

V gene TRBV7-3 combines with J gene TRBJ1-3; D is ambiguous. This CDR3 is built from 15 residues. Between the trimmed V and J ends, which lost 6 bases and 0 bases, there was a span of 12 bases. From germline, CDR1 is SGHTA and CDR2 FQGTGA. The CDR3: CASSEQPSSGNTIYF. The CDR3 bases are TGTGCCAGCAGTGAACAGCCGAGCTCTGGAAACACCATATATTTT.

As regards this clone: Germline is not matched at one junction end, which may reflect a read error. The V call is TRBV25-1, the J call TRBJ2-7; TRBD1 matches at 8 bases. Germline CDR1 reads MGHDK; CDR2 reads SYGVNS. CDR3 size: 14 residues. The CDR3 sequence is CASSRAGGSYEQCF. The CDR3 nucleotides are TGTGCCAGCTCCAGGGCAGGGGGCTCCTACGAGCAGTGCTTC.

The CDR3 DNA follows: TGTGCCAGCATTCTGGACTTGGTAAACACTGAAGCTTTCTTT. Protein product: CASILDLVNTEAFF. This chain uses TRBV2 with TRBJ1-1, with D uncertain. This CDR3 has 14 residues. Germline V gene lookup returns CDR1 SNHLY and CDR2 FYNNEI. V lost 7 bases and J lost 2, with 14 bases in between.

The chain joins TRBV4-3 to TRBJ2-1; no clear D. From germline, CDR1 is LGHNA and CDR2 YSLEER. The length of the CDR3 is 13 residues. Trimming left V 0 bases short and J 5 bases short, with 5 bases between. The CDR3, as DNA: TGCGCCAGCAGCCAAGAAATCGACAATGAGCAGTTCTTC. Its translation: CASSQEIDNEQFF.

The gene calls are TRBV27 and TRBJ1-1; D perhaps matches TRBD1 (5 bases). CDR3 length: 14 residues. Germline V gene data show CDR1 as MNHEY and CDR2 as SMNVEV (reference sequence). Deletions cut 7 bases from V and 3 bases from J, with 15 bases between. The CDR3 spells CASTHRRGDTEAFF. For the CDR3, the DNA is TGTGCCAGCACCCATCGACGGGGGGACACTGAAGCTTTCTTT.

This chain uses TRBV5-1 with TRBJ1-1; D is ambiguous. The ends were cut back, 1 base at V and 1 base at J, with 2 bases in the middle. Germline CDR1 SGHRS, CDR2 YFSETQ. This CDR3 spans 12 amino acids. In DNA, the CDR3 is TGCGCCAGCAGCTTGCAGAACACTGAAGCTTTCTTT. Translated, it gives CASSLQNTEAFF.

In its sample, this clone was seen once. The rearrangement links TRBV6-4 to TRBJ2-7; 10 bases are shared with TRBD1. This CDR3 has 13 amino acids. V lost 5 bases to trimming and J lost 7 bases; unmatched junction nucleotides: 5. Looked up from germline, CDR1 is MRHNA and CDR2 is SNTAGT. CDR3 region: CASSPDRGREQYF. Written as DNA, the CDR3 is TGTGCCAGCAGTCCCGACAGGGGGCGGGAGCAGTACTTC.

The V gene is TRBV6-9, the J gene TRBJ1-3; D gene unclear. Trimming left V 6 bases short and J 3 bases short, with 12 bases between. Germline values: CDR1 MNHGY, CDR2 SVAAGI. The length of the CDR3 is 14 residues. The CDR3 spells CASSQTPHGNTIYF. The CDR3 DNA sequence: TGTGCCAGCAGCCAGACTCCTCATGGAAACACCATATATTTT.

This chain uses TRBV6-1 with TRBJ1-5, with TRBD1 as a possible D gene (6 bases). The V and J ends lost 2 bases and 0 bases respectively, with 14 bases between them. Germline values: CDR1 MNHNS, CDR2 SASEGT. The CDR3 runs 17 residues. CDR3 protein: CASSERPTGYSNQPQHF. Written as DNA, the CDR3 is TGTGCCAGCAGTGAACGACCGACAGGTTATAGCAATCAGCCCCAGCATTTT.

CDR3 protein: CASFSGRDSSTDTQYF. The CDR3 DNA reads TGCGCCAGCTTCAGCGGCCGGGACAGCAGCACAGATACGCAGTATTTT. The chain joins TRBV5-1 to TRBJ2-3, with 7 bases that match TRBD1. Losses at the gene ends were 7 bases for V and 0 bases for J; bases not matched to a gene: 11. The CDR3 sequence is 16 residues long. In germline, CDR1 is SGHRS, CDR2 YFSETQ.

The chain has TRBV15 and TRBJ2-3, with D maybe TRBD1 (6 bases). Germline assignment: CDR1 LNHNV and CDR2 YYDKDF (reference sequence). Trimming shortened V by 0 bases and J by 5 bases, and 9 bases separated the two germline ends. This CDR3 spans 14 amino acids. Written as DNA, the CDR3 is TGTGCCACCAGCAGAGATGGGGGCAGAGATACGCAGTATTTT. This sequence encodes CATSRDGGRDTQYF.

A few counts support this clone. The CDR3 reads CASSQDWTSGRGGELFF. For the CDR3, the DNA is TGCGCCAGCAGCCAAGATTGGACTAGCGGGAGGGGCGGGGAGCTGTTTTTT. The chain links TRBV4-3 to TRBJ2-2; 15 bases line up with TRBD2. This CDR3 is 17 amino acids long. The V segment lost 0 bases and the J segment 7 bases; nucleotides outside the gene matches: 3. Germline V gene data show CDR1 as LGHNA and CDR2 as YSLEER.

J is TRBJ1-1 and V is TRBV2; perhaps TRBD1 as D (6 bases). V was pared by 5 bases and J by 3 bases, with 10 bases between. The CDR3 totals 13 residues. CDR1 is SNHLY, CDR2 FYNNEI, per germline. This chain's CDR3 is CASSKGGDTEAFF. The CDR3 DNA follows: TGTGCCAGCAGTAAAGGGGGGGACACTGAAGCTTTCTTT.

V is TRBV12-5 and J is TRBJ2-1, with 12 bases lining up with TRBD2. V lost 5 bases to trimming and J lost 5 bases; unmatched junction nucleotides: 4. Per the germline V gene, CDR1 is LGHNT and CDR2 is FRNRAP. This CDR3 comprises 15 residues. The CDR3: CASGRASGGDNEQFF. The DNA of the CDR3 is TGTGCTAGTGGTAGGGCTAGCGGGGGGGACAATGAGCAGTTCTTC.

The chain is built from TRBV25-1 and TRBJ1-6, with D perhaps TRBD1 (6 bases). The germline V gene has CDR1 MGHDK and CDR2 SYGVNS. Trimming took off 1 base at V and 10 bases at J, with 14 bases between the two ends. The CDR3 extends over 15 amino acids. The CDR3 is CASSESTGKVSPLHF. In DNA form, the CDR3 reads TGTGCCAGCAGTGAATCCACAGGGAAAGTCTCACCCCTCCACTTT.

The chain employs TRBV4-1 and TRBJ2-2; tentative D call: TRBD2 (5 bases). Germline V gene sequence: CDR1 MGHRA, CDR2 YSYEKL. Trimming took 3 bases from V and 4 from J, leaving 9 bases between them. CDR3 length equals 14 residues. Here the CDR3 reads CASSQPGITGELFF. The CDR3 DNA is TGCGCCAGCAGCCAGCCCGGGATCACCGGGGAGCTGTTTTTT.

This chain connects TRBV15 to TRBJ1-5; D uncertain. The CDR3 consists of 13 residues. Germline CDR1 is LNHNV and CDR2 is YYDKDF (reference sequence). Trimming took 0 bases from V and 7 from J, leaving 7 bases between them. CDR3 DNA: TGTGCCACCAGCAGAGATAACGGGCAGCCCCAGCATTTT. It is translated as CATSRDNGQPQHF.